This TCR beta chain was profiled in a study of blood T cell repertoires in COVID-19. Overall study context: Sources were T cells, B-cell-depleted T cells, or PBMCs; the material itself was cDNA or gDNA.

The CDR3 runs to 11 residues. Germline CDR1 LGHDT, CDR2 YNNKEL (reference sequence). V was cut by 5 bases and J by 7 bases, with 9 bases left in between. Original processing methods: Amplification of reference gene primers was used by the study to estimate nucleated cell counts. The repertoire was sequenced with immunoSEQ multiplex PCR; TCRdb's copy has only in-frame clones and lacks some. The V and J calls and clone size are taken from that table; D and trimming were inferred from the DNA. The sample lists around 54,000 clones; 89% were seen once. What was sequenced was peripheral blood. The source is a human donor in a cohort sampled during active COVID-19. The chain uses TRBV3-1 (or the pseudogene TRBV3-2) and TRBJ2-7, with D tentatively TRBD2 (5 bases). The CDR3 is CASSLQREQYF. The CDR3 nucleotides read TGTGCCAGCAGCTTACAGCGGGAGCAGTACTTC.